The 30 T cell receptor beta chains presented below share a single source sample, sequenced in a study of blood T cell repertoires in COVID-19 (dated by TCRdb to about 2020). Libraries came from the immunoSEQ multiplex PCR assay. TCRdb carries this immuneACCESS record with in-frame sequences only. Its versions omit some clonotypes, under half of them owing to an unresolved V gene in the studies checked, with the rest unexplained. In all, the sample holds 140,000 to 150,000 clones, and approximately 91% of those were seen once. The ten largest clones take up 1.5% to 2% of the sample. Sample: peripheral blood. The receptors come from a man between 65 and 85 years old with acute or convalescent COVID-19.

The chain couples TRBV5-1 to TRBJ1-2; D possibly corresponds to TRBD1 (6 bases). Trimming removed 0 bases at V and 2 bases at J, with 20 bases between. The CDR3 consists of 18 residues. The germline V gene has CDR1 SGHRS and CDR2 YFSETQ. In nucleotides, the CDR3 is TGCGCCAGCAGCTTGGGCCCCAACTGGCCAGGGGTGAACTATGGCTACACCTTC. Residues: CASSLGPNWPGVNYGYTF.

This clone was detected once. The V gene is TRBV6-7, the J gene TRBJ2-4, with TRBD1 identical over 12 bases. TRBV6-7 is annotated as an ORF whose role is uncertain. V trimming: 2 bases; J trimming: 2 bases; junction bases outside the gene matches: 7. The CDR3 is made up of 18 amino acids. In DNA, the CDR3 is TGTGCCAGCAGTTACAGGGGGGACAGGGGGCGGACCAAAAACATTCAGTACTTC. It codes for CASSYRGDRGRTKNIQYF.

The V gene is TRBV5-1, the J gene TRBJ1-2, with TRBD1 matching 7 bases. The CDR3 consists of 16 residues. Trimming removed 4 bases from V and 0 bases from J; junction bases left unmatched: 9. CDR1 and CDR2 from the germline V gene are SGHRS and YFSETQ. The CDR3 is CASSKGQDPTNYGYTF. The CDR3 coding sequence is TGCGCCAGCAGCAAAGGACAGGACCCCACTAACTATGGCTACACCTTC.

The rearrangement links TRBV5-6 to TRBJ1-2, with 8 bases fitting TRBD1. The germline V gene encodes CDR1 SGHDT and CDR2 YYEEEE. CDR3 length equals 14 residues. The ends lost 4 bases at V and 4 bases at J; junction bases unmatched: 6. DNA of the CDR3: TGTGCCAGCAGCAGCAGGGGGCTCGGCTATGGCTACACCTTC. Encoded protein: CASSSRGLGYGYTF.

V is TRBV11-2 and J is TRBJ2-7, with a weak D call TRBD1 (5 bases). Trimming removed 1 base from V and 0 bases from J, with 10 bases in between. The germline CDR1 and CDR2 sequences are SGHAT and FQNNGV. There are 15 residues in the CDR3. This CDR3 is CASSLGTLSSYEQYF. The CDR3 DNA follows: TGTGCCAGCAGCTTAGGGACACTAAGCTCCTACGAGCAGTACTTC.

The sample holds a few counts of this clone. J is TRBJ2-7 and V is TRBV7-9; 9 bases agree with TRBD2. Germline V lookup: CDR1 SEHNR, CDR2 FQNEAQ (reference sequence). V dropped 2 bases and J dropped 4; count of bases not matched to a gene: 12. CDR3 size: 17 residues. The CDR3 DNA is TGTGCCAGCAGCTTATCGTCTAGCGGGATTGCCGGGTACGAGCAGTACTTC. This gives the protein CASSLSSSGIAGYEQYF.

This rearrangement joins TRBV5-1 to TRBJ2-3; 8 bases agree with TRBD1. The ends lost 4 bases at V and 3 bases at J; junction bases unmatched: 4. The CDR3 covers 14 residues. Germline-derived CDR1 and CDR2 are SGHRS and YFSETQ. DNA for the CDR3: TGCGCCAGCAGCCTACAGGGGGGAACAGATACGCAGTATTTT. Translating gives CASSLQGGTDTQYF.

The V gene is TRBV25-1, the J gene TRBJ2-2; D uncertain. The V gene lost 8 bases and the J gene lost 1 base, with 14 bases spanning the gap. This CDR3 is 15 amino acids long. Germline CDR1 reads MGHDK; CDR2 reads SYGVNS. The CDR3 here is CASGLLTENTGELFF. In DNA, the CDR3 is TGTGCCAGCGGCCTTTTGACTGAGAACACCGGGGAGCTGTTTTTT.

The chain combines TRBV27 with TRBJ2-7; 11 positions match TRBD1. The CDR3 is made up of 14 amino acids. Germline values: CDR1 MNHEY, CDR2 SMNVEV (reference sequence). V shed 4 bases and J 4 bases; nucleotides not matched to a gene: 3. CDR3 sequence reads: CASSWGQGEYEQYF. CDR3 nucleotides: TGTGCCAGCAGTTGGGGACAGGGGGAGTACGAGCAGTACTTC.

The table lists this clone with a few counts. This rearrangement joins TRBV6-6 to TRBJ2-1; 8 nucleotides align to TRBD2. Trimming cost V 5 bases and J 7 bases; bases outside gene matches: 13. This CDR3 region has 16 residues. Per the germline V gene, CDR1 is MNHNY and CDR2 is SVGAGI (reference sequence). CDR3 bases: TGTGCCAGCAGTAGGGATAGCGGGATATATCAGAATGAGCAGTTCTTC. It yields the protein CASSRDSGIYQNEQFF.

The DNA for the CDR3 is TGTGCCAGCAGTTTAGAAGGGGGATTACGGGCTTTCTTT. Translated: CASSLEGGLRAFF. The rearrangement links TRBV27 to TRBJ1-1, with D possibly TRBD1 on 6 matching bases. Germline CDR1 and CDR2: MNHEY and SMNVEV (reference sequence). The CDR3 length is 13 residues. V was pared by 2 bases and J by 11 bases, with 15 bases between.

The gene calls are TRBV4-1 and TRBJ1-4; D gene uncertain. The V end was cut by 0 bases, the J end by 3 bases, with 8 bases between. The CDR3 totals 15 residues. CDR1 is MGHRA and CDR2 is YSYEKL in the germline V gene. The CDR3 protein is CASSQDRESNEKLFF. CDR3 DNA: TGCGCCAGCAGCCAAGACCGGGAATCTAATGAAAAACTGTTTTTT.

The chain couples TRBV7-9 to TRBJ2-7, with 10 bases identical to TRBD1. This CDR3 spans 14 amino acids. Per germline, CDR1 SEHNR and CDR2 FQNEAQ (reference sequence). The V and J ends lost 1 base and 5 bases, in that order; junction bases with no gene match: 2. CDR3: CASSLGDRGDEQYF. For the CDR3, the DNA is TGTGCCAGCAGCTTAGGGGACAGGGGCGACGAGCAGTACTTC.

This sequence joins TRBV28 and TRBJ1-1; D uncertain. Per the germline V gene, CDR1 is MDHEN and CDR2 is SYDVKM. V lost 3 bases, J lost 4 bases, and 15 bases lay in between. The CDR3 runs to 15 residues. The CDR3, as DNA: TGTGCCAGCAGTTTTGGGCAGTTCACAATCACTGAAGCTTTCTTT. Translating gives CASSFGQFTITEAFF.

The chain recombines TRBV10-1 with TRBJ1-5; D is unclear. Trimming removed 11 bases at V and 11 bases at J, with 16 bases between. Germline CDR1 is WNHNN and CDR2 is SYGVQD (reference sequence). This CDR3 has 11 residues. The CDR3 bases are TGCGCCCCCCCCGCTGAGGTGGCCCAGCATTTT. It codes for CAPPAEVAQHF.

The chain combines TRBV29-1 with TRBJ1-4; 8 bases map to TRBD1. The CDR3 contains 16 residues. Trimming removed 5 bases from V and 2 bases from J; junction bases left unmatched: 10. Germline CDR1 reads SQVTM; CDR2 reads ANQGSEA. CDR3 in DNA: TGCAGCGTTTCCGGGACAGGTGGGAGGACTAATGAAAAACTGTTTTTT. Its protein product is CSVSGTGGRTNEKLFF.

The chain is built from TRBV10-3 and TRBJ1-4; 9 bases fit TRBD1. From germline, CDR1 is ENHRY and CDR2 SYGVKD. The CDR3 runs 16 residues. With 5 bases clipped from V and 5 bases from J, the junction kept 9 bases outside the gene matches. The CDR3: CAISPQRGTGNEKLFF. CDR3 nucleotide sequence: TGTGCCATCAGTCCCCAACGGGGGACAGGGAATGAAAAACTGTTTTTT.

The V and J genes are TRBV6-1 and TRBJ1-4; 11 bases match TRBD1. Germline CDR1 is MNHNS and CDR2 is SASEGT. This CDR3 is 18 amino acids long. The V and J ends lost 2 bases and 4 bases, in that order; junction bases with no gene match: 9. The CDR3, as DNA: TGTGCCAGCAGTGAAACGGGACAGGGGGGCGCTCTTAATGAAAAACTGTTTTTT. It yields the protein CASSETGQGGALNEKLFF.

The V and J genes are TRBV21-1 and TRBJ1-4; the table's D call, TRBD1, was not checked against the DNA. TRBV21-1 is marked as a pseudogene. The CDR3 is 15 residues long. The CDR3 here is CASSDGLTGYEKLFF. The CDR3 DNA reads TGTGCCAGCAGCGACGGGCTAACAGGGTATGAAAAACTGTTTTTT.

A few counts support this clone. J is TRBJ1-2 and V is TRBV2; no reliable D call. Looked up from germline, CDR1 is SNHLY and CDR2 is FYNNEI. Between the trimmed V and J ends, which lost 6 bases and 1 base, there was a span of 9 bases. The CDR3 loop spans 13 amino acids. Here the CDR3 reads CASRDDYNYGYTF. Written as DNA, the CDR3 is TGTGCCAGCAGGGACGACTATAACTATGGCTACACCTTC.

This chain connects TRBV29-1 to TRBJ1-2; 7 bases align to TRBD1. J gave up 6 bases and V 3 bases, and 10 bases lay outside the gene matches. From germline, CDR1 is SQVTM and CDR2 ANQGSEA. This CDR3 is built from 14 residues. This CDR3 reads CSVDPDRARDGYTF. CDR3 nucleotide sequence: TGCAGCGTTGATCCCGACAGGGCGAGGGATGGCTACACCTTC. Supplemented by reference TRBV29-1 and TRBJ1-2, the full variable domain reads SAVISQKPSRDICQRGTSLTIQCQVDSQVTMMFWYRQQPGQSLTLIATANQGSEATYESGFVIDKFPISRPNLTFSTLTVSNMSPEDSSIYLCSVDPDRARDGYTFGSGTRLTVV.

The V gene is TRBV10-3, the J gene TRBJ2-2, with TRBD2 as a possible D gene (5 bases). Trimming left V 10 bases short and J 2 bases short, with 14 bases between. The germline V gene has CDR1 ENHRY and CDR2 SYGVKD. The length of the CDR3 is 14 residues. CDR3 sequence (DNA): TGTGCCACCGGGGAGAACAGTAACACCGGGGAGCTGTTTTTT. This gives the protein CATGENSNTGELFF.

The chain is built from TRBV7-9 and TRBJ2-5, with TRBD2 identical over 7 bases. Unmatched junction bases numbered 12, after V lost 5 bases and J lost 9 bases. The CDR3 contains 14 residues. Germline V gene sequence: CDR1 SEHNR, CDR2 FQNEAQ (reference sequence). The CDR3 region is CASSRDSSGTPQYF. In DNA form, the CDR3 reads TGTGCCAGCAGCCGCGACTCCAGCGGGACGCCCCAGTACTTC.

The CDR3 reads CASSLGQNTGELFF. CDR3 DNA sequence: TGTGCCAGCAGCCTAGGACAGAACACCGGGGAGCTGTTTTTT. V and J are TRBV7-3 and TRBJ2-2; D may be TRBD1 (5 bases). Germline CDR1 SGHTA, CDR2 FQGTGA. This CDR3 is 14 amino acids long. V lost 5 bases and J lost 1, with 8 bases in between.

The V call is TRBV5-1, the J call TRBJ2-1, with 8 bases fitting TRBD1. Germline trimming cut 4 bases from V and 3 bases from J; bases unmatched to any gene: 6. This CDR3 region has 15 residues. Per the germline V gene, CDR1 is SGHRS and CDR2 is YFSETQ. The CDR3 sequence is CASSTGGFRYNEQFF. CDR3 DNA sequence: TGCGCCAGCAGCACAGGGGGATTCCGCTACAATGAGCAGTTCTTC.

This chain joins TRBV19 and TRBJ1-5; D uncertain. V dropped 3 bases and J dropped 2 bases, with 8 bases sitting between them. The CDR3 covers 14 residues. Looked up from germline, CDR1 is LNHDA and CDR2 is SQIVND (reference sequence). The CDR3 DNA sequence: TGTGCCAGTAGTATTAGAACTCGCAATCAGCCCCAGCATTTT. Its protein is CASSIRTRNQPQHF.

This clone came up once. CDR3 sequence: CASTINLQGALNTEAFF. CDR3 bases: TGTGCCAGCACCATAAACCTGCAGGGGGCCCTAAACACTGAAGCTTTCTTT. The rearrangement links TRBV2 to TRBJ1-1; 8 bases match TRBD1. Germline assignment: CDR1 SNHLY and CDR2 FYNNEI. The V gene end was trimmed by 7 bases and the J gene end by 2 bases; junction bases not matched to a gene: 15. CDR3 length equals 17 residues.

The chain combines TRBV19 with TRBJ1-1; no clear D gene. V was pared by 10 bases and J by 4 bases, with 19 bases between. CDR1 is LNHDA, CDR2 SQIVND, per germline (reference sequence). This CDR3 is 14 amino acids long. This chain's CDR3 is CATAPTGGGTEAFF. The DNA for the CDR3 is TGTGCCACCGCACCAACCGGCGGAGGCACTGAAGCTTTCTTT.

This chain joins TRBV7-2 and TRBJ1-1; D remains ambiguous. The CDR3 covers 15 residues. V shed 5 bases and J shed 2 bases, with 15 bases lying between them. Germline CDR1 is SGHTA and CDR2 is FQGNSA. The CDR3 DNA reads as TGTGCCAGCAGCCGCCAAACCGGGTTTAACACTGAAGCTTTCTTT. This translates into CASSRQTGFNTEAFF.

The CDR3 DNA follows: TGTGCCAGCAGTCCTTGGGCCCGTGGAGTCAGCGGGGAGACCCAGTACTTC. It translates to CASSPWARGVSGETQYF. The chain links TRBV28 to TRBJ2-5; D might be TRBD2 (6 bases). This CDR3 comprises 17 residues. Trimming left V 5 bases short and J 5 bases short, with 24 bases between. Germline V lookup: CDR1 MDHEN, CDR2 SYDVKM.